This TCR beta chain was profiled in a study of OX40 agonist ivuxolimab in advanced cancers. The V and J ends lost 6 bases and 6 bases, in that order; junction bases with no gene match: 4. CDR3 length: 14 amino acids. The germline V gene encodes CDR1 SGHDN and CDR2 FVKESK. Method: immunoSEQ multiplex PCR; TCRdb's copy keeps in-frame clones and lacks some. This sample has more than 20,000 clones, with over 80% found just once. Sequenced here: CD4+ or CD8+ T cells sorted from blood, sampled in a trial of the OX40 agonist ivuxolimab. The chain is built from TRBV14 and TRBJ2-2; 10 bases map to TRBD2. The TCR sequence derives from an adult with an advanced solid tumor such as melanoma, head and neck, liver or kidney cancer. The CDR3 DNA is TGTGCCAGCAGATCTAGCGGGAGTGCCGGGGAGCTGTTTTTT. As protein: CASRSSGSAGELFF.